This TCR beta chain was identified during a study of pediatric ulcerative colitis. The rectum was sampled with one to two pinch biopsies at colonoscopy. Clones were sequenced by immunoSEQ multiplex PCR, and TCRdb holds only the in-frame ones, with some missing. The data hold roughly 17,000 clones, with approximately 69% observed a single time. Input material: gut tissue. This clonotype originated in a girl aged 5 to 17 with moderate ulcerative colitis.

For the CDR3, the DNA is TGTGCCAGTAGTGCGGACAGGGGTTACTATGGCTACACCTTC. As protein: CASSADRGYYGYTF. The chain joins TRBV19 to TRBJ1-2; TRBD1 aligns across 9 bases. CDR3 length equals 14 residues. In germline, CDR1 is LNHDA, CDR2 SQIVND (reference sequence). The J segment lost 3 bases and the V segment lost 5 bases, leaving 4 bases of the junction unmatched.